The rows below give T cell receptor beta chains drawn from one sample of a study of blood T cell repertoires in COVID-19. Only in-frame clones appear in the TCRdb table, and some are missing; sequencing was by immunoSEQ multiplex PCR. The data hold some 120,000 clones, with more than 85% observed a single time. The specimen sequenced was peripheral blood. The receptors shown here come from a human donor with acute or convalescent COVID-19. The donor label of this sample is uncertain. CDR3s include the opening cysteine and the closing phenylalanine or tryptophan. The order of the fields is J gene, D gene, V gene, clone size, CDR3 protein, CDR3 DNA. D genes are given only for firm matches. Some rows have no size entry. The others give once, few or many, or a class for an expanded clone.

J: TRBJ2-7
D: .
V: TRBV20-1
size: .
CDR3: CSARQDYEQYF
DNA: TGCAGTGCTAGACAGGACTACGAGCAGTACTTC

J: TRBJ2-1
D: TRBD2
V: TRBV6-2/TRBV6-3
size: .
CDR3: CASSPSGRALNEQFF
DNA: TGTGCCAGCAGTCCGAGCGGGAGGGCCCTCAATGAGCAGTTCTTC

J: TRBJ1-5
D: .
V: TRBV30
size: .
CDR3: CAGQSFGQPQHF
DNA: TGTGCCGGACAGAGCTTCGGTCAGCCCCAGCATTTT

J: TRBJ1-1
D: .
V: TRBV19
size: .
CDR3: CASSIEGALGVMNTEAFF
DNA: TGTGCCAGTAGTATAGAGGGGGCGCTGGGGGTAATGAACACTGAAGCTTTCTTT

J: TRBJ2-7
D: TRBD1
V: TRBV18
size: few
CDR3: CASHRPGQGSEQYF
DNA: TGTGCCAGCCACCGCCCGGGACAGGGGTCCGAGCAGTACTTC

J: TRBJ1-2
D: .
V: TRBV5-8
size: .
CDR3: CASNPWGGRVADGYTF
DNA: TGTGCCAGCAACCCTTGGGGAGGGAGGGTAGCTGATGGCTACACCTTC

J: TRBJ2-7
D: TRBD2
V: TRBV2
size: .
CDR3: CASSQTGLAGNEQYF
DNA: TGTGCCAGCAGTCAAACGGGACTAGCGGGAAACGAGCAGTACTTC

J: TRBJ2-1
D: TRBD1
V: TRBV24-1
size: .
CDR3: CATSRDSFQFF
DNA: TGTGCCACCAGTCGGGACAGTTTTCAATTCTTC

J: TRBJ1-1
D: .
V: TRBV11-3
size: .
CDR3: CASPGTEGVSRTEAFF
DNA: TGTGCCAGCCCGGGAACCGAGGGGGTTTCGCGCACTGAAGCTTTCTTT

J: TRBJ2-1
D: TRBD2
V: TRBV29-1
size: few
CDR3: CSVDKSGNYNEQFF
DNA: TGCAGCGTTGATAAAAGCGGGAACTACAATGAGCAGTTCTTC

J: TRBJ1-1
D: .
V: TRBV6-1
size: .
CDR3: CASSEYGENTEAFF
DNA: TGTGCCAGCAGTGAATACGGAGAGAACACTGAAGCTTTCTTT

J: TRBJ2-5
D: TRBD2
V: TRBV7-9
size: few
CDR3: CASSWGLAGSKEETQYF
DNA: TGTGCCAGCAGCTGGGGACTAGCGGGGTCAAAAGAGGAGACCCAGTACTTC

J: TRBJ1-4
D: .
V: TRBV5-1
size: .
CDR3: CASSLNGGREKLFF
DNA: TGCGCCAGCAGCTTGAACGGCGGTCGGGAAAAACTGTTTTTT

J: TRBJ2-7
D: TRBD1
V: TRBV7-2
size: few
CDR3: CASRTQGGAYEQYF
DNA: TGTGCCAGCAGGACACAGGGGGGTGCCTACGAGCAGTACTTC

J: TRBJ2-1
D: .
V: TRBV29-1
size: .
CDR3: CSVEERGPYNEQFF
DNA: TGCAGCGTTGAAGAACGGGGTCCCTACAATGAGCAGTTCTTC

J: TRBJ2-1
D: .
V: TRBV5-1
size: .
CDR3: CASSLRSGTTGNEQFF
DNA: TGCGCCAGCAGTCTTAGATCGGGGACAACAGGGAATGAGCAGTTCTTC

J: TRBJ2-3
D: .
V: TRBV25-1
size: .
CDR3: CASSAGLGTDTQYF
DNA: TGTGCCAGCAGTGCAGGGTTAGGGACAGATACGCAGTATTTT

J: TRBJ1-6
D: TRBD1
V: TRBV5-4
size: .
CDR3: CASSRTGANNSPLHF
DNA: TGTGCCAGCAGTAGGACAGGGGCAAATAATTCACCCCTCCACTTT

J: TRBJ2-7
D: .
V: TRBV18
size: once
CDR3: CASSPPEEVGYEQYF
DNA: TGTGCCAGCTCACCACCGGAAGAGGTGGGCTACGAGCAGTACTTC

J: TRBJ1-1
D: .
V: TRBV7-3
size: .
CDR3: CASSPGYGTEAFF
DNA: TGTGCCAGCAGCCCAGGGTACGGCACTGAAGCTTTCTTT

J: TRBJ1-5
D: TRBD1
V: TRBV19
size: .
CDR3: CASSNTGGNQPQHF
DNA: TGTGCCAGTAGTAATACAGGGGGCAATCAGCCCCAGCATTTT

J: TRBJ2-3
D: TRBD2
V: TRBV4-1
size: .
CDR3: CASSSQTSGRGDTQYF
DNA: TGCGCCAGCAGCTCTCAGACTAGCGGGAGGGGAGATACGCAGTATTTT

J: TRBJ2-3
D: .
V: TRBV7-3
size: .
CDR3: CASSFGLARDTQYF
DNA: TGTGCCAGCAGCTTTGGATTAGCGAGGGATACGCAGTATTTT

J: TRBJ1-4
D: .
V: TRBV4-3
size: .
CDR3: CASSLSLLRVGGEKLFF
DNA: TGCGCCAGCAGCCTATCCCTGCTCAGGGTGGGGGGTGAAAAACTGTTTTTT

J: TRBJ2-1
D: TRBD1
V: TRBV9
size: .
CDR3: CASSARTGNLDNEQFF
DNA: TGTGCCAGCAGCGCGAGGACAGGGAATCTCGACAATGAGCAGTTCTTC

J: TRBJ1-2
D: TRBD1
V: TRBV28
size: few
CDR3: CASRYPGQGNTF
DNA: TGTGCCAGCAGGTACCCGGGACAGGGGAACACCTTC

J: TRBJ2-7
D: .
V: TRBV19
size: .
CDR3: CASRDNSYEQYF
DNA: TGTGCCAGCCGGGACAACTCCTACGAGCAGTACTTC